The 20 T cell receptor beta chains presented below share a single source sample, sequenced in a study of cytomegalovirus exposure and HLA in healthy donors. The study ran its PCR with 60 Vbeta and 13 Jbeta primers. Repertoires were generated with immunoSEQ multiplex PCR, while TCRdb's copy carries only in-frame clones and drops some. This sample carries 200,000 or so clones, with approximately 0.74% going to the ten biggest clones. The sequenced material came from PBMCs. These receptors all stem from a boy aged 5 to 17 in good health and CMV-seronegative.

The rearrangement uses TRBV5-1 and TRBJ2-5; the D gene is possibly TRBD1 (5 bases). The length of the CDR3 is 13 residues. Trimming pared 0 bases from V and 5 bases from J, leaving 8 bases between. From germline, CDR1 is SGHRS and CDR2 YFSETQ. The CDR3 sequence: CASSLEGVETQYF. The CDR3 DNA reads TGCGCCAGCAGCTTGGAAGGGGTTGAGACCCAGTACTTC.

This chain uses TRBV7-8 with TRBJ1-1; D unclear. CDR1 SGHVS and CDR2 FQNEAQ come from the germline V gene. Trimming took 5 bases from V and 4 from J, leaving 8 bases between them. The CDR3 spans 12 residues. The CDR3 is CASSQGGTEAFF. CDR3 nucleotide sequence: TGTGCCAGCAGCCAAGGCGGCACTGAAGCTTTCTTT.

V and J are TRBV30 and TRBJ2-3; TRBD2 might be the D (6 bases). CDR1 and CDR2 (germline): GTSNPN, SVGIG (reference sequence). Trimming took 5 bases from V and 2 from J, leaving 8 bases between them. This CDR3 region has 12 residues. Here the CDR3 DNA reads TGTGCCTGGTGGGACTTCACAGATACGCAGTATTTT. This codes for CAWWDFTDTQYF.

This chain uses TRBV7-3 with TRBJ2-3; possible D gene TRBD1, 6 bases. Trimming pared 5 bases from V and 14 bases from J, leaving 14 bases between. The germline gives CDR1 SGHTA, CDR2 FQGTGA. This CDR3 is 11 amino acids long. DNA for the CDR3: TGTGCCAGCAGCCAGGGGCCATCTACGTATTTT. Encoded protein: CASSQGPSTYF.

The chain is built from TRBV5-1 and TRBJ1-3; 9 bases are a match to TRBD1. Germline V lookup: CDR1 SGHRS, CDR2 YFSETQ. The length of the CDR3 is 16 residues. Trimming took 0 bases from V and 6 from J; bases not matched to a gene: 7. The CDR3 DNA is TGCGCCAGCAGCTTGGGGGTCCGGGACAGGGTAAACACCATATATTTT. Protein: CASSLGVRDRVNTIYF.

This sequence joins TRBV5-4 and TRBJ1-2, with unresolved D. CDR3 length: 14 residues. Trimming removed 0 bases at V and 4 bases at J, with 10 bases between. Germline CDR1 and CDR2: SGHNT and YYREEE (reference sequence). The CDR3: CASSLDTAPYGYTF. CDR3 nucleotide sequence: TGTGCCAGCAGCTTGGACACAGCTCCCTATGGCTACACCTTC.

The gene calls are TRBV5-6 and TRBJ2-5; 10 bases line up with TRBD1. The closer fit of TRBJ2-7 to the DNA end suggests the J call may be wrong. Per germline, CDR1 SGHDT and CDR2 YYEEEE. The CDR3 totals 14 residues. The CDR3 protein is CASSEDRGNYEQYF. CDR3 nucleotides: TGTGCCAGCAGCGAGGACAGGGGGAACTACGAGCAGTACTTC.

The chain uses TRBV9 and TRBJ2-3, with 9 positions matching TRBD2. This CDR3 is built from 14 residues. Germline V CDR1 and CDR2: SGDLS, YYNGEE. V shed 3 bases, J shed 3 bases, and the junction held 2 bases outside the gene matches. DNA for the CDR3: TGTGCCAGCAGCGGAGGACTAGCGACAGATACGCAGTATTTT. Translating gives CASSGGLATDTQYF.

The chain employs TRBV10-3 and TRBJ1-1, with a possible D match to TRBD1 (6 bases). Germline V lookup: CDR1 ENHRY, CDR2 SYGVKD. The CDR3 runs to 15 residues. V lost 5 bases and J 1 base, leaving 14 bases between the germline ends. The CDR3 reads CAISTGRVENTEAFF. For the CDR3, the DNA is TGTGCCATCAGTACAGGGCGGGTAGAGAACACTGAAGCTTTCTTT.

The chain joins TRBV11-3 to TRBJ2-2, with TRBD1 matching over 7 bases. Germline V CDR1 and CDR2: SGHNT, YENEEA. The CDR3 contains 16 residues. The J segment lost 0 bases and the V segment lost 1 base, leaving 2 bases of the junction unmatched. The CDR3 coding sequence is TGTGCCAGCAGCTTAGGGGACAGACCGAACACCGGGGAGCTGTTTTTT. Translating it yields CASSLGDRPNTGELFF.

J is TRBJ1-6 and V is TRBV30; D is uncertain. Germline-derived CDR1 and CDR2 are GTSNPN and SVGIG (reference sequence). CDR3 length: 13 amino acids. V lost 2 bases and J lost 15, with 17 bases in between. The CDR3 DNA follows: TGTGCCTGGAGTCCAGCCCCGGGTAGGATCCTCCACTTT. The encoded protein is CAWSPAPGRILHF.

This sequence joins TRBV2 and TRBJ2-5, with 14 nucleotides matching TRBD2. Germline V gene sequence: CDR1 SNHLY, CDR2 FYNNEI. CDR3 size: 17 residues. With 6 bases clipped from V and 4 bases from J, the junction kept 10 bases outside the gene matches. CDR3 sequence: CASSRLAGGGTSETQYF. CDR3 nucleotide sequence: TGTGCCAGCAGCCGACTAGCGGGGGGGGGCACGTCAGAGACCCAGTACTTC.

This chain joins TRBV5-1 and TRBJ2-1; D is ambiguous. The germline gives CDR1 SGHRS, CDR2 YFSETQ. With 6 bases removed from V and 9 bases from J, the gap between germline ends came to 22 bases. The CDR3 runs to 15 residues. For the CDR3, the DNA is TGCGCCAGCACACCCCCCGGAAGCGAGGTCTTTGAGCAGTTCTTC. It translates to CASTPPGSEVFEQFF.

This chain joins TRBV29-1 and TRBJ1-2; D remains ambiguous. The CDR3 spans 13 residues. Per germline, CDR1 SQVTM and CDR2 ANQGSEA. Between the trimmed V and J ends, which lost 3 bases and 4 bases, there was a span of 12 bases. The CDR3 sequence: CSVDSVTGYGYTF. For the CDR3, the DNA is TGCAGCGTTGATTCGGTCACCGGCTATGGCTACACCTTC.

The rearrangement uses TRBV9 and TRBJ2-2; TRBD1 aligns across 12 bases. The V gene end was trimmed by 4 bases and the J gene end by 3 bases; junction bases not matched to a gene: 4. CDR1 is SGDLS, CDR2 YYNGEE, per germline. The CDR3 length is 16 residues. The CDR3 spells CASSMGQGAYTGELFF. The CDR3 region has the DNA TGTGCCAGCAGCATGGGACAGGGGGCTTACACCGGGGAGCTGTTTTTT.

The rearrangement links TRBV18 to TRBJ1-1, with D possibly being TRBD1 (5 bases). The CDR3 is 12 residues long. Germline assignment: CDR1 KGHSH and CDR2 LQKENI. The V end lost 1 base, the J end lost 8 bases, and 8 bases lay between the germline ends. As DNA, the CDR3 is TGTGCCAGCTCACCACTAGCAGGGGAAGCTTTCTTT. It is translated as CASSPLAGEAFF.

The J gene is TRBJ2-1, the V gene TRBV6-4; TRBD2 aligns across 13 bases. This CDR3 is 14 amino acids long. Germline CDR1 is MRHNA and CDR2 is SNTAGT. Trimming removed 6 bases from V and 6 bases from J; junction bases left unmatched: 2. The CDR3 is CASSRLAGGNEQFF. CDR3 coding DNA: TGTGCCAGCAGCCGACTAGCGGGGGGCAATGAGCAGTTCTTC.

The CDR3 region is CASSAGSGGSYEQYF. The CDR3 DNA reads TGCGCCAGCAGCGCGGGGTCAGGCGGCTCCTACGAGCAGTACTTC. The chain uses TRBV5-1 and TRBJ2-7, with D perhaps TRBD2 (6 bases). The CDR3 extends over 15 amino acids. Trimming shortened V by 4 bases and J by 0 bases, and 14 bases separated the two germline ends. CDR1 is SGHRS, CDR2 YFSETQ, per germline.

The gene calls are TRBV9 and TRBJ2-3; TRBD2 might be the D (7 bases). The V gene's germline CDR1 is SGDLS and CDR2 YYNGEE. Trimming pared 4 bases from V and 5 bases from J, leaving 14 bases between. This CDR3 has 14 amino acids. In DNA, the CDR3 is TGTGCCAGCAGCTCCCGGGGGGCCCGAGATACGCAGTATTTT. The encoded protein is CASSSRGARDTQYF.

The chain uses TRBV6-5 and TRBJ1-4, with 8 bases fitting TRBD1. In germline, CDR1 is MNHEY, CDR2 SVGAGI. This CDR3 is built from 16 residues. The J segment lost 8 bases and the V segment lost 0 bases, leaving 8 bases of the junction unmatched. The DNA of the CDR3 is TGTGCCAGCAGTTACTCGAGCAGGGGGCGAGGGGAAAAACTGTTTTTT. Translating gives CASSYSSRGRGEKLFF.